The 2 T cell receptor beta chains in this list originate from one sample, sequenced in a study of T cells in Graves' hyperthyroidism and ophthalmopathy. Researchers amplified the TCR beta CDR3 regions from RNA transcripts. A first-round RT-PCR of the TCR CDR3 used the HTBI primer set. TCRdb recomputed calls from the multiplex PCR reads with MiXCR, one row per CDR3 protein. The sample yields some 400,000 distinct CDR3 sequences, 11% to 15% seen once. The sample consisted of blood. Source of these receptors: a woman aged 55-69 years with Graves' hyperthyroidism.

This clonotype showed up many times. V gene TRBV12-3 or TRBV12-4 combines with J gene TRBJ1-2; D possibly corresponds to TRBD1 (5 bases). This CDR3 has 13 residues. V was cut by 6 bases and J by 7 bases, with 15 bases left in between. CDR3 bases: TGTGCCAGCAGGCCGGACCTAAGGGGTGGCTACACCTTC. It encodes CASRPDLRGGYTF.

There are a few counts of this clonotype. This sequence joins TRBV9 and TRBJ2-5, with D perhaps assigned TRBD1 or TRBD2 (6 bases each). The germline gives CDR1 SGDLS, CDR2 YYNGEE. This CDR3 is built from 13 residues. Trimming removed 4 bases from V and 5 bases from J, with 12 bases in between. Here the CDR3 reads CASSSGAGETQYF. Here the CDR3 DNA reads TGTGCCAGCAGCTCAGGGGCGGGGGAGACCCAGTACTTC.